These 5 T cell receptor beta chains share one sample of origin, sequenced in a study of blood T cell repertoires in COVID-19. Some clones are missing from TCRdb's copy, which holds only in-frame ones; the method was immunoSEQ multiplex PCR. The table has 450,000 or so clones, about 89% seen once. Source material: peripheral blood. The receptors derive from a woman in her forties with COVID-19, enrolled during active disease.

With respect to this clone: Relative to the germline gene, one junction end is altered; a read error may explain this. The gene calls are TRBV2 and TRBJ1-4; D ambiguous. From germline, CDR1 is SNHLY and CDR2 FYNNEI. The CDR3 runs 12 residues. The CDR3 region is CASREDYEKLFF. DNA for the CDR3: TGTGCCAGCAGAGAAGACTATGAAAAACTGTTTTTT.

The V gene is TRBV7-9, the J gene TRBJ2-7, with TRBD2 identical over 8 bases. Trimming removed 5 bases from V and 4 bases from J; junction bases left unmatched: 4. The germline V gene encodes CDR1 SEHNR and CDR2 FQNEAQ (reference sequence). The CDR3 length is 13 residues. CDR3 in DNA: TGTGCCAGCAGCCCACCGGGGGGGTACGAGCAGTACTTC. This encodes CASSPPGGYEQYF.

The chain recombines TRBV14 with TRBJ1-2, with no clear D. Germline assignment: CDR1 SGHDN and CDR2 FVKESK. Trimming shortened V by 2 bases and J by 1 base, and 14 bases separated the two germline ends. The CDR3 totals 16 residues. CDR3 coding DNA: TGTGCCAGCAGCCAAATCCACACAAATAATAACTATGGCTACACCTTC. Its protein product is CASSQIHTNNNYGYTF.

The genes are TRBV7-9 and TRBJ1-4; 11 nucleotides agree with TRBD1. This CDR3 is 15 amino acids long. Germline CDR1 SEHNR, CDR2 FQNEAQ (reference sequence). J was trimmed by 8 bases and V by 4 bases; bases with no gene match: 6. CDR3: CASSSWTGGLEKLFF. The CDR3 nucleotides are TGTGCCAGCAGCTCATGGACAGGGGGCTTGGAAAAACTGTTTTTT.

This chain uses TRBV7-2 with TRBJ1-2; D is possibly TRBD1 (5 bases). This CDR3 is built from 19 residues. Trimming pared 1 base from V and 3 bases from J, leaving 24 bases between. In germline, CDR1 is SGHTA, CDR2 FQGNSA. The CDR3 here is CASSLVGQDGGVSDYGYTF. For the CDR3, the DNA is TGTGCCAGCAGCTTAGTCGGGCAGGATGGAGGGGTATCGGACTATGGCTACACCTTC.